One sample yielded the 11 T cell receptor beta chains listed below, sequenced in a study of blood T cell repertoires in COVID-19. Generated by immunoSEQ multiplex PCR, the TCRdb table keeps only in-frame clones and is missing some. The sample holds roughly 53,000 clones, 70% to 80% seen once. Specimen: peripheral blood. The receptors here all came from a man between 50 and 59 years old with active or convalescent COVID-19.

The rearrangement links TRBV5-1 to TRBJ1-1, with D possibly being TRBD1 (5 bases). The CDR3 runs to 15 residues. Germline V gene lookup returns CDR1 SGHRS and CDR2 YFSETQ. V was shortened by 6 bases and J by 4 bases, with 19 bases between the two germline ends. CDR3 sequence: CASTLFPGMATEAFF. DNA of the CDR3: TGCGCCAGCACCCTCTTTCCAGGGATGGCCACTGAAGCTTTCTTT.

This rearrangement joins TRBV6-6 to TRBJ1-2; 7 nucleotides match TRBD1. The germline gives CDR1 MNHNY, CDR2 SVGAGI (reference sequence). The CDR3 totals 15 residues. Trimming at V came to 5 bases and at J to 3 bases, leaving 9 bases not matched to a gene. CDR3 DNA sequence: TGTGCCAGCAGTGGAGCCGGGACAGCCTACTATGGCTACACCTTC. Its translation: CASSGAGTAYYGYTF.

For the CDR3, the DNA is TGTGCCAGCAGCCTACAGGGGGCGAGAGACATTCAGTACTTC. Protein sequence: CASSLQGARDIQYF. This chain uses TRBV6-5 with TRBJ2-4; 9 nucleotides line up with TRBD1. V dropped 6 bases and J dropped 8; count of bases not matched to a gene: 8. The CDR3 covers 14 residues. The germline V gene encodes CDR1 MNHEY and CDR2 SVGAGI.

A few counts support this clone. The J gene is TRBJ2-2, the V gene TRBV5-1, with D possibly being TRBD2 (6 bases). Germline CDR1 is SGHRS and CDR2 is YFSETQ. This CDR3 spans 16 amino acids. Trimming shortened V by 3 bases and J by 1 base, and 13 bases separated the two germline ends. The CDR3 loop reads CASSSIAVLNTGELFF. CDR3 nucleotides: TGCGCCAGCAGCTCCATAGCGGTCTTGAACACCGGGGAGCTGTTTTTT.

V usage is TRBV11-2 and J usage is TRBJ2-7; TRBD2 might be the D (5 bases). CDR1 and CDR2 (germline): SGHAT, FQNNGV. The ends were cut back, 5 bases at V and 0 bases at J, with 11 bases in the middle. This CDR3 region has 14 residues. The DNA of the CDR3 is TGTGCCAGCAGCCAGGAGCGGAACTCCTACGAGCAGTACTTC. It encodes CASSQERNSYEQYF.

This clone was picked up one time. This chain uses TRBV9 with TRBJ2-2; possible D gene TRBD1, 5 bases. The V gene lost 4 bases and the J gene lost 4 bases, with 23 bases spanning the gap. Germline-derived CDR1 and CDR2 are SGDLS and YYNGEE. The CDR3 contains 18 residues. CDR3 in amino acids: CASSPRPPDSGGTGELFF. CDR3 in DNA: TGTGCCAGCAGCCCAAGACCCCCAGACAGTGGCGGCACCGGGGAGCTGTTTTTT. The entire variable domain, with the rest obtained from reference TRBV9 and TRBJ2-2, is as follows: DSGVTQTPKHLITATGQRVTLRCSPRSGDLSVYWYQQSLDQGLQFLIQYYNGEERAKGNILERFSAQQFPDLHSELNLSSLELGDSALYFCASSPRPPDSGGTGELFFGEGSRLTVL.

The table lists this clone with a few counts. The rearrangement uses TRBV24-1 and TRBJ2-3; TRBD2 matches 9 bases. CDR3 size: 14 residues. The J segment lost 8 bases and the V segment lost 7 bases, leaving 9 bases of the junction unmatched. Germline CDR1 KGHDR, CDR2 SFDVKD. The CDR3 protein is CATRGAGGRGTQYF. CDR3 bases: TGTGCCACCAGGGGAGCGGGGGGCCGGGGTACGCAGTATTTT.

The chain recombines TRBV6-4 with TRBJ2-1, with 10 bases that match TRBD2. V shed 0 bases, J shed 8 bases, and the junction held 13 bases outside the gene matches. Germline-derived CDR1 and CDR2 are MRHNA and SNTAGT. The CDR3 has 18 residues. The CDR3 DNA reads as TGTGCCAGCAGTGACTCCTACAGCGGGCTAGCGGGGGTCGATGAGCAGTTCTTC. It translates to CASSDSYSGLAGVDEQFF.

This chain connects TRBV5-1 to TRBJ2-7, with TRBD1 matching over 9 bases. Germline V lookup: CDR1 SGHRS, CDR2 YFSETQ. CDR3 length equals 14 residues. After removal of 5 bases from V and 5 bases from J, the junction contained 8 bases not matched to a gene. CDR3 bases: TGCGCCAGCAGGACAGGGGGAGGTATGGACGAGCAGTACTTC. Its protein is CASRTGGGMDEQYF. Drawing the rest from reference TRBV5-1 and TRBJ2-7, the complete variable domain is KAGVTQTPRYLIKTRGQQVTLSCSPISGHRSVSWYQQTPGQGLQFLFEYFSETQRNKGNFPGRFSGRQFSNSRSEMNVSTLELGDSALYLCASRTGGGMDEQYFGPGTRLTVT.

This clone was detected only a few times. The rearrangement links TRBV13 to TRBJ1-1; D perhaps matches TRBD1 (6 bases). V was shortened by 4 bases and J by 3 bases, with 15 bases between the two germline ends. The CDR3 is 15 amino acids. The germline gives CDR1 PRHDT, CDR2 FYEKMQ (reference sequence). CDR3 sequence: CASSWTQGLDTEAFF. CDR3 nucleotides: TGTGCCAGCAGCTGGACACAGGGCTTAGACACTGAAGCTTTCTTT. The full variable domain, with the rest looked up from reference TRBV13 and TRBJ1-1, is AAGVIQSPRHLIKEKRETATLKCYPIPRHDTVYWYQQGPGQDPQFLISFYEKMQSDKGSIPDRFSAQQFSDYHSELNMSSLELGDSALYFCASSWTQGLDTEAFFGQGTRLTVV.

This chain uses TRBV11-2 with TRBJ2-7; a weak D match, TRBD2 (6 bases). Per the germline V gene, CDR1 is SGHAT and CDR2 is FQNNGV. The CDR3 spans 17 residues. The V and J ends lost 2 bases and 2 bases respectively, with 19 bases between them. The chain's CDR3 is CASSLRWAGSGPYEQYF. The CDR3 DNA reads TGTGCCAGCAGCTTAAGGTGGGCGGGGTCAGGGCCCTACGAGCAGTACTTC.